The 31 T cell receptor beta chains listed next were all sequenced from one sample in a study of shared clonotypes between healthy human individuals. Naive CD8 populations comprised CD45RO-negative cells positively selected for CCR7, excluding terminally differentiated effector memory CD45RA+ cells. Clones were sequenced by immunoSEQ multiplex PCR, and TCRdb holds only the in-frame ones, with some missing. Of 600,000 or so clones in the sample, around 95% were seen once. The sequencing sample was made of naive CD8+ T cells sorted from blood. These receptor sequences come from a woman aged 25-40 years in good health.

V is TRBV2 and J is TRBJ2-5, with D tentatively TRBD2 (5 bases). Between the trimmed V and J ends, which lost 6 bases and 3 bases, there was a span of 14 bases. The CDR3 length is 14 residues. The germline V gene has CDR1 SNHLY and CDR2 FYNNEI. The DNA for the CDR3 is TGTGCCAGCAGACCAGGTTCCGGGGAAGAGACCCAGTACTTC. As protein: CASRPGSGEETQYF.

The chain uses TRBV7-3 and TRBJ2-3; 8 bases are a match to TRBD1. Looked up from germline, CDR1 is SGHTA and CDR2 is FQGTGA. Losses at the gene ends were 4 bases for V and 2 bases for J; bases not matched to a gene: 5. The CDR3 is 15 amino acids. DNA of the CDR3: TGTGCCAGCAGCTCCTCGACAGGGGTCACAGATACGCAGTATTTT. Protein: CASSSSTGVTDTQYF.

The chain recombines TRBV12-5 with TRBJ2-5; possibly TRBD1 for D (6 bases). The germline gives CDR1 LGHNT, CDR2 FRNRAP. This CDR3 contains 15 residues. V gave up 6 bases and J gave up 2 bases, with 16 bases separating them. The CDR3 region has the DNA TGTGCTAGTGGAAGGGACATCGAAGGGCAAGAGACCCAGTACTTC. Protein: CASGRDIEGQETQYF.

This sequence joins TRBV11-3 and TRBJ2-7, with D possibly matching TRBD2 (5 bases). Per the germline V gene, CDR1 is SGHNT and CDR2 is YENEEA. This CDR3 has 13 amino acids. Trimming took off 4 bases at V and 0 bases at J, with 7 bases between the two ends. The CDR3, as DNA: TGTGCCAGCAGCTCTCGGGACTCCTACGAGCAGTACTTC. Translated: CASSSRDSYEQYF.

The CDR3 coding sequence is TGTGCCAGCAGCCCTCAGGGGGCAGACGAGCAGTACTTC. This sequence encodes CASSPQGADEQYF. The chain has TRBV13 and TRBJ2-7, with TRBD1 matching 8 bases. Per the germline V gene, CDR1 is PRHDT and CDR2 is FYEKMQ (reference sequence). This CDR3 has 13 amino acids. Trimming cost V 5 bases and J 5 bases; bases outside gene matches: 5.

As to this clone: At the DNA level, this CDR3 is encoded by other sequences in the same sample as well. V gene TRBV27 combines with J gene TRBJ1-5; D is unclear. Trimming removed 3 bases at V and 2 bases at J, with 5 bases between. This CDR3 contains 13 residues. Germline loops: CDR1 MNHEY, CDR2 SMNVEV (reference sequence). The CDR3 coding sequence is TGTGCCAGCAGTTTCTCAGGCAATCAGCCCCAGCATTTT. It encodes CASSFSGNQPQHF.

V usage is TRBV6-5 and J usage is TRBJ1-2, with D uncertain. The V and J ends lost 4 bases and 2 bases respectively, with 17 bases between them. In germline, CDR1 is MNHEY, CDR2 SVGAGI. CDR3 size: 16 residues. CDR3 nucleotide sequence: TGTGCCAGCAGTTTCAATGTCTCTATGCGAAACTATGGCTACACCTTC. Protein: CASSFNVSMRNYGYTF.

J is TRBJ2-3 and V is TRBV30, with TRBD2 identical over 11 bases. The CDR3 length is 15 residues. Germline V gene data show CDR1 as GTSNPN and CDR2 as SVGIG (reference sequence). Trimming cost V 3 bases and J 4 bases; bases outside gene matches: 6. Here the CDR3 reads CAWSPSGRSADTQYF. CDR3 in DNA: TGTGCCTGGAGCCCTAGCGGGAGGTCCGCAGATACGCAGTATTTT.

This rearrangement joins TRBV6-5 to TRBJ2-5; perhaps TRBD1 as D (6 bases). V was clipped by 2 bases and J by 5 bases, with 15 bases between them. The CDR3 spans 15 residues. Germline V lookup: CDR1 MNHEY, CDR2 SVGAGI. Written as DNA, the CDR3 is TGTGCCAGCAGTTACGGAAATGGCAGGGGTGAGACCCAGTACTTC. As protein: CASSYGNGRGETQYF.

The rearrangement uses TRBV2 and TRBJ2-7; TRBD1 or TRBD2 may be the D gene (6 bases each). V was shortened by 4 bases and J by 7 bases, with 20 bases between the two germline ends. CDR3 size: 15 residues. From germline, CDR1 is SNHLY and CDR2 FYNNEI. DNA for the CDR3: TGTGCCAGCAGTGTTCTCTCCGGGGGCGCGAGGGAGCAGTACTTC. The encoded protein is CASSVLSGGAREQYF. The whole variable domain, filled in from reference TRBV2 and TRBJ2-7, reads EPEVTQTPSHQVTQMGQEVILRCVPISNHLYFYWYRQILGQKVEFLVSFYNNEISEKSEIFDDQFSVERPDGSNFTLKIRSTKLEDSAMYFCASSVLSGGAREQYFGPGTRLTVT.

The CDR3 reads CASSLGTEGRTEAFF. The CDR3 DNA sequence: TGCGCCAGCAGCTTGGGGACGGAGGGCCGAACTGAAGCTTTCTTT. This sequence joins TRBV5-1 and TRBJ1-1; no clear D. The V end was cut by 0 bases, the J end by 5 bases, with 14 bases between. Germline V gives CDR1 SGHRS, CDR2 YFSETQ. This CDR3 has 15 residues.

The chain links TRBV5-1 to TRBJ2-5; 7 bases are shared with TRBD1. The CDR3 consists of 13 residues. V gave up 3 bases and J gave up 5 bases; unmatched junction bases: 4. In germline, CDR1 is SGHRS, CDR2 YFSETQ. The CDR3 coding sequence is TGCGCCAGCAGCTCTGACAGGGATGAGACCCAGTACTTC. This sequence encodes CASSSDRDETQYF.

Details on this clone: The sample contains more than one DNA sequence encoding this CDR3. V and J are TRBV7-9 and TRBJ2-7; the match to TRBD1 covers 7 bases. Trimming took 2 bases from V and 4 from J; bases not matched to a gene: 5. The V gene's germline CDR1 is SEHNR and CDR2 FQNEAQ (reference sequence). CDR3 length: 14 amino acids. The CDR3 reads CASSLKGASYEQYF. In nucleotides, the CDR3 is TGTGCCAGCAGCTTAAAGGGGGCAAGTTACGAGCAGTACTTC. Based on the CDR3 plus reference TRBV7-9 and TRBJ2-7, the full variable domain is DTGVSQNPRHKITKRGQNVTFRCDPISEHNRLYWYRQTLGQGPEFLTYFQNEAQLEKSRLLSDRFSAERPKGSFSTLEIQRTEQGDSAMYLCASSLKGASYEQYFGPGTRLTVT.

V gene TRBV7-8 combines with J gene TRBJ2-3; 9 nucleotides agree with TRBD1. The length of the CDR3 is 17 residues. Trimming cost V 5 bases and J 0 bases; bases outside gene matches: 9. The germline V gene encodes CDR1 SGHVS and CDR2 FQNEAQ. The CDR3 DNA is TGTGCCAGCAGCGGCGGACAGGGGATCGTTAGCACAGATACGCAGTATTTT. It encodes CASSGGQGIVSTDTQYF.

This clone was counted between two and nine times. The chain combines TRBV6-5 with TRBJ1-5; D is unresolved. CDR1 is MNHEY and CDR2 is SVGAGI in the germline V gene. The CDR3 extends over 11 amino acids. The CDR3 protein is CALVSNQPQHF. CDR3 DNA sequence: TGTGCATTGGTTAGCAATCAGCCCCAGCATTTT.

As concerns this clone: The same CDR3 is also encoded by other DNA sequences in this sample. The chain recombines TRBV27 with TRBJ2-7; 15 bases fit TRBD2. J was trimmed by 4 bases and V by 5 bases; bases with no gene match: 3. The CDR3 is 15 amino acids. In germline, CDR1 is MNHEY, CDR2 SMNVEV (reference sequence). Here the CDR3 DNA reads TGTGCCAGCAGTCCGGGGACTAGCGGGAGGTACGAGCAGTACTTC. Translated, it gives CASSPGTSGRYEQYF.

This clone came up once. The gene calls are TRBV7-9 and TRBJ1-1, with 7 positions matching TRBD1. Trimming cost V 5 bases and J 3 bases; bases outside gene matches: 3. The CDR3 runs to 13 residues. The germline V gene has CDR1 SEHNR and CDR2 FQNEAQ (reference sequence). The CDR3 sequence is CASSTTGDTEAFF. DNA for the CDR3: TGTGCCAGCAGCACTACAGGGGACACTGAAGCTTTCTTT.

The chain recombines TRBV5-6 with TRBJ2-7; D assignment may be TRBD1 or TRBD2 (5 bases each). With 5 bases removed from V and 5 bases from J, the gap between germline ends came to 20 bases. The CDR3 loop spans 15 amino acids. The germline V gene encodes CDR1 SGHDT and CDR2 YYEEEE. The CDR3 spells CASRRGTGAGHEQYF. The CDR3 nucleotides are TGTGCCAGCAGGAGGGGTACCGGGGCCGGGCACGAGCAGTACTTC. Using reference TRBV5-6 and TRBJ2-7 for the parts outside the CDR3, the full variable domain is DAGVTQSPTHLIKTRGQQVTLRCSPKSGHDTVSWYQQALGQGPQFIFQYYEEEERQRGNFPDRFSGHQFPNYSSELNVNALLLGDSALYLCASRRGTGAGHEQYFGPGTRLTVT.

The genes are TRBV7-3 and TRBJ1-5; 8 bases match TRBD1. Germline V gene lookup returns CDR1 SGHTA and CDR2 FQGTGA. This CDR3 has 18 residues. V was pared by 4 bases and J by 0 bases, with 11 bases of the junction left unmatched. The CDR3, as DNA: TGTGCCAGCAGCTCACTCAAGGACAGGGTGCATAGCAATCAGCCCCAGCATTTT. This encodes CASSSLKDRVHSNQPQHF. The whole variable domain, remainder taken from reference TRBV7-3 and TRBJ1-5, is GAGVSQTPSNKVTEKGKYVELRCDPISGHTALYWYRQSLGQGPEFLIYFQGTGAADDSGLPNDRFFAVRPEGSVSTLKIQRTERGDSAVYLCASSSLKDRVHSNQPQHFGDGTRLSIL.

The chain uses TRBV13 and TRBJ1-1, with D possibly matching TRBD1 (6 bases). The CDR3 sequence is 15 residues long. CDR1 and CDR2 from the germline V gene are PRHDT and FYEKMQ (reference sequence). V dropped 1 base and J dropped 1 base, with 10 bases sitting between them. CDR3 coding DNA: TGTGCCAGCAGCTTAGAGGGGGTGGGGAACACTGAAGCTTTCTTT. Translated: CASSLEGVGNTEAFF.

V and J are TRBV30 and TRBJ2-5; 7 bases fit TRBD2. The assigned J gene may be wrong: the sequence end matches TRBJ2-7 better. CDR1 is GTSNPN, CDR2 SVGIG, per germline (reference sequence). The CDR3 length is 14 residues. The CDR3 spells CACQEAGPAYEQYF. CDR3 DNA: TGTGCCTGTCAAGAAGCGGGACCCGCCTACGAGCAGTACTTC.

The V call is TRBV5-6, the J call TRBJ1-2, with a weak D call TRBD1 (6 bases). The V gene lost 4 bases and the J gene lost 3 bases, with 13 bases spanning the gap. The CDR3 loop spans 14 amino acids. Germline assignment: CDR1 SGHDT and CDR2 YYEEEE. CDR3 region: CASSLVGGDYGYTF. DNA for the CDR3: TGTGCCAGCAGCCTAGTAGGGGGAGACTATGGCTACACCTTC.

This chain uses TRBV21-1 with TRBJ2-7; the table's D call, TRBD2, has no DNA check behind it. TRBV21-1 is an annotated pseudogene. CDR3 length: 17 residues. The CDR3: CASSNPRATGKAYEQYF. The CDR3, as DNA: TGTGCCAGCAGCAATCCTAGGGCGACGGGAAAGGCCTACGAGCAGTACTTC.

This chain joins TRBV11-2 and TRBJ1-1; D is ambiguous. V dropped 3 bases and J dropped 0 bases, with 14 bases sitting between them. The germline V gene encodes CDR1 SGHAT and CDR2 FQNNGV. The CDR3 totals 16 residues. The CDR3 sequence: CASSLTPGGLNTEAFF. CDR3 nucleotide sequence: TGTGCCAGCAGCTTGACGCCGGGCGGCTTGAACACTGAAGCTTTCTTT.

This rearrangement joins TRBV7-7 to TRBJ2-1; 14 nucleotides agree with TRBD2. Trimming cost V 2 bases and J 4 bases; bases outside gene matches: 10. Germline V CDR1 and CDR2: SSHAT, FNYEAQ (reference sequence). This CDR3 contains 19 residues. CDR3 protein: CASSLRPGTSGRGYNEQFF. CDR3 in DNA: TGTGCCAGCAGCTTAAGGCCCGGGACTAGCGGGAGAGGATACAATGAGCAGTTCTTC.

V is TRBV5-6 and J is TRBJ1-1; TRBD1 might be the D (6 bases). Germline loops: CDR1 SGHDT, CDR2 YYEEEE. This CDR3 region has 13 residues. Trimming stripped 4 bases from V and 4 bases from J, with 11 bases between. CDR3 sequence (DNA): TGTGCCAGCAGCCAAACAGGGAGCACTGAAGCTTTCTTT. Protein product: CASSQTGSTEAFF.

V usage is TRBV5-5 and J usage is TRBJ2-1; D is possibly TRBD2 (6 bases). The CDR3 length is 14 residues. Trimming took 6 bases from V and 4 from J, leaving 14 bases between them. Germline V CDR1 and CDR2: SGHKS, YYEKEE (reference sequence). CDR3 coding DNA: TGTGCCAGCAATATCCACGGGACTTACAATGAGCAGTTCTTC. Residues: CASNIHGTYNEQFF.

The chain couples TRBV27 to TRBJ2-7; 11 nucleotides align to TRBD2. This CDR3 spans 16 amino acids. CDR1 MNHEY and CDR2 SMNVEV come from the germline V gene (reference sequence). The junction had 5 bases not matched to a gene; V was cut back by 4 bases and J by 0 bases. Written as DNA, the CDR3 is TGTGCCAGCAGTTCCGCTAGCGGGAGGTACTCCTACGAGCAGTACTTC. It yields the protein CASSSASGRYSYEQYF.

The chain is built from TRBV5-1 and TRBJ2-7, with D possibly matching TRBD2 (7 bases). V was cut by 3 bases and J by 0 bases, with 16 bases left in between. The V gene's germline CDR1 is SGHRS and CDR2 YFSETQ. CDR3 size: 16 residues. The CDR3 DNA sequence: TGCGCCAGCAGCTGGCCGGGGGGACAAGGCTCCTACGAGCAGTACTTC. Its protein product is CASSWPGGQGSYEQYF.

CDR3 loop: CASSPGTGSGLYNEQFF. The DNA for the CDR3 is TGTGCCAGCAGTCCCGGGACAGGGTCGGGGCTCTACAATGAGCAGTTCTTC. V gene TRBV27 combines with J gene TRBJ2-1; 9 positions match TRBD1. The CDR3 is 17 residues long. Germline CDR1 and CDR2: MNHEY and SMNVEV (reference sequence). Trimming at V came to 5 bases and at J to 3 bases, leaving 11 bases not matched to a gene.

The rearrangement links TRBV6-1 to TRBJ2-7; D is unclear. Trimming stripped 3 bases from V and 4 bases from J, with 7 bases between. Looked up from germline, CDR1 is MNHNS and CDR2 is SASEGT. This CDR3 is 12 amino acids long. In DNA form, the CDR3 reads TGTGCCAGCAGTGACCCCTATTACGAGCAGTACTTC. This gives the protein CASSDPYYEQYF.